The 3 T cell receptor beta chains listed next were all sequenced from one sample in a study of cytomegalovirus exposure and HLA in healthy donors. Vbeta (60) and Jbeta (13) primers were used in the PCR. Produced via immunoSEQ multiplex PCR; TCRdb's table is partial and in-frame only. The sample records 100,000 to 150,000 clones, 60% to 75% being singletons. Sequenced input: PBMCs. The receptors were sampled from a woman between 50 and 59 years old in good health and CMV-seropositive.

V gene TRBV5-4 combines with J gene TRBJ2-3; TRBD2 agrees at 10 bases. The CDR3 runs to 16 residues. V lost 5 bases and J lost 4; bases outside the gene matches: 10. CDR1 SGHNT and CDR2 YYREEE come from the germline V gene (reference sequence). The CDR3 coding sequence is TGTGCCAGCAGACCAAGACTAGCGGGCGGTGCAGATACGCAGTATTTT. This sequence encodes CASRPRLAGGADTQYF.

The chain employs TRBV5-1 and TRBJ2-2; 7 bases map to TRBD1. V lost 3 bases to trimming and J lost 3 bases; unmatched junction nucleotides: 2. The CDR3 consists of 14 residues. Germline loops: CDR1 SGHRS, CDR2 YFSETQ. As DNA, the CDR3 is TGCGCCAGCAGCTGGACAGGCGACACCGGGGAGCTGTTTTTT. Translated, it gives CASSWTGDTGELFF. Drawing the rest from reference TRBV5-1 and TRBJ2-2, the complete variable domain is KAGVTQTPRYLIKTRGQQVTLSCSPISGHRSVSWYQQTPGQGLQFLFEYFSETQRNKGNFPGRFSGRQFSNSRSEMNVSTLELGDSALYLCASSWTGDTGELFFGEGSRLTVL.

The chain links TRBV6-5 to TRBJ2-1; 8 bases match TRBD1. V was clipped by 6 bases and J by 5 bases; unmatched bases: 9. The CDR3 is made up of 15 amino acids. Germline-derived CDR1 and CDR2 are MNHEY and SVGAGI. The CDR3: CASSRGQGGHNEQFF. The DNA of the CDR3 is TGTGCCAGCAGCCGAGGACAGGGCGGCCACAATGAGCAGTTCTTC.